Below, 11 T cell receptor beta chains from the same sample are listed, as sequenced in a study of blood T cell repertoires in COVID-19. The data were produced by immunoSEQ multiplex PCR, yet TCRdb's version contains in-frame clones alone and is incomplete. In the table there are some 81,000 clones, 90% of which are singletons. Material: peripheral blood. The receptors derive from a woman aged 45-65 years in a cohort sampled during active COVID-19.

The chain uses TRBV7-2 and TRBJ2-2, with TRBD2 matching 7 bases. CDR1 SGHTA and CDR2 FQGNSA come from the germline V gene. The CDR3 is made up of 18 amino acids. The V segment lost 4 bases and the J segment 2 bases; nucleotides outside the gene matches: 13. CDR3 sequence: CASSSEVGGLFNTGELFF. CDR3 DNA: TGTGCCAGCAGCTCGGAGGTTGGGGGACTATTTAACACCGGGGAGCTGTTTTTT.

The genes are TRBV5-1 and TRBJ2-5; a weak D match, TRBD2 (6 bases). Germline CDR1 reads SGHRS; CDR2 reads YFSETQ. Trimming stripped 4 bases from V and 4 bases from J, with 14 bases between. The CDR3 has 14 residues. The DNA of the CDR3 is TGCGCCAGCAGCCCAGTCTCGGGAGTAGAGACCCAGTACTTC. Translated, it gives CASSPVSGVETQYF.

The chain uses TRBV5-1 and TRBJ2-5; possible D gene TRBD1, 5 bases. The CDR3 length is 14 residues. Germline lookup yields CDR1 SGHRS and CDR2 YFSETQ. V dropped 6 bases and J dropped 3 bases, with 15 bases sitting between them. The CDR3 sequence: CASMRNEGEETQYF. The CDR3 nucleotides are TGCGCCAGCATGAGAAACGAAGGGGAAGAGACCCAGTACTTC.

V and J are TRBV10-3 and TRBJ2-2; D might be TRBD2 (6 bases). V lost 3 bases to trimming and J lost 4 bases, with 12 bases between them. This CDR3 comprises 15 residues. The germline CDR1 and CDR2 sequences are ENHRY and SYGVKD. CDR3 coding DNA: TGTGCCATCAGTGACAGGGCGGAGGGCACCGGGGAGCTGTTTTTT. Protein product: CAISDRAEGTGELFF.

This chain joins TRBV29-1 and TRBJ1-1; D is undetermined. This CDR3 comprises 14 residues. Trimming removed 5 bases at V and 1 base at J, with 14 bases between. In germline, CDR1 is SQVTM, CDR2 ANQGSEA. The CDR3 region is CSVLSFRGNTEAFF. The CDR3 DNA follows: TGCAGCGTTCTCTCTTTTCGGGGGAACACTGAAGCTTTCTTT.

The V gene is TRBV28, the J gene TRBJ1-1, with D hard to call. Germline V gene lookup returns CDR1 MDHEN and CDR2 SYDVKM. The ends were cut back, 6 bases at V and 0 bases at J, with 8 bases in the middle. The CDR3 is made up of 13 amino acids. The chain's CDR3 is CASSYGLNTEAFF. CDR3 sequence (DNA): TGTGCCAGCAGCTACGGTCTGAACACTGAAGCTTTCTTT.

This chain connects TRBV6-5 to TRBJ2-1; 11 bases are shared with TRBD2. This CDR3 has 14 residues. V shed 7 bases and J 15 bases; nucleotides not matched to a gene: 14. The germline V gene encodes CDR1 MNHEY and CDR2 SVGAGI. The CDR3: CASTVTSGVRGRFF. As DNA, the CDR3 is TGTGCCAGCACTGTGACTAGCGGGGTTAGAGGGCGGTTCTTC.

This clone was seen just once. The V and J genes are TRBV24-1 and TRBJ2-1; D possibly corresponds to TRBD1 (6 bases). Germline V gives CDR1 KGHDR, CDR2 SFDVKD. The V and J ends lost 2 bases and 14 bases respectively, with 18 bases between them. The CDR3 totals 14 residues. CDR3 in DNA: TGTGCCACCAGTGATTCACTCAGGGGAAGGGAAAAGTTCTTC. Translation gives CATSDSLRGREKFF.

This clone occurred a few times. The genes are TRBV16 and TRBJ1-6; TRBD1 is a possible D gene (6 bases). This CDR3 has 15 amino acids. CDR1 and CDR2 (germline): KGHSY, FQNENV. Deletions cut 4 bases from V and 9 bases from J, with 16 bases between. The CDR3 nucleotides are TGTGCCAGCAGCCCCCAGGGACATAGGGGTTCACCCCTCCACTTT. Protein: CASSPQGHRGSPLHF.

This chain links TRBV16 with TRBJ2-2; TRBD2 matches 10 bases. There are 15 residues in the CDR3. Germline V gene sequence: CDR1 KGHSY, CDR2 FQNENV. V dropped 4 bases and J dropped 2; count of bases not matched to a gene: 1. As DNA, the CDR3 is TGTGCCAGCAGCCGGACTAGCGGTAACACCGGGGAGCTGTTTTTT. Its translation: CASSRTSGNTGELFF.

The chain uses TRBV12-3 or TRBV12-4 and TRBJ1-2; D is uncertain. CDR3 size: 13 residues. The ends were cut back, 3 bases at V and 5 bases at J, with 10 bases in the middle. This CDR3 is CASSLSGGYGYTF. The CDR3 nucleotides read TGTGCCAGCAGTTTGTCGGGTGGGTATGGCTACACCTTC.